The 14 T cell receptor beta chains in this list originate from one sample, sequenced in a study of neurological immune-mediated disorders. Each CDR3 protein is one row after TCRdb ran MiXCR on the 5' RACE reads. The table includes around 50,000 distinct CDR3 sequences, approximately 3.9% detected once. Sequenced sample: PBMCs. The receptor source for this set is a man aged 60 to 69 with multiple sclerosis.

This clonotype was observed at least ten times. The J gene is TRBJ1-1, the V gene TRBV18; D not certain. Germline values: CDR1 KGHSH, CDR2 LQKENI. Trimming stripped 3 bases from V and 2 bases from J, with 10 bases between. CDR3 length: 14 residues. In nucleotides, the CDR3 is TGTGCCAGCTCACCCTTACCCGCCAACACTGAAGCTTTCTTT. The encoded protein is CASSPLPANTEAFF.

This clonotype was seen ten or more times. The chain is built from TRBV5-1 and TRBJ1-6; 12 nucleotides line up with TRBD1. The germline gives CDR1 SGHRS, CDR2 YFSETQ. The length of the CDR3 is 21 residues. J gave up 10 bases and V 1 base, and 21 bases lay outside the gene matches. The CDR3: CASSLQGPLRDRGPERSPLHF. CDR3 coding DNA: TGCGCCAGCAGCTTGCAAGGACCCCTCCGGGACAGGGGGCCCGAGCGGTCACCCCTCCACTTT.

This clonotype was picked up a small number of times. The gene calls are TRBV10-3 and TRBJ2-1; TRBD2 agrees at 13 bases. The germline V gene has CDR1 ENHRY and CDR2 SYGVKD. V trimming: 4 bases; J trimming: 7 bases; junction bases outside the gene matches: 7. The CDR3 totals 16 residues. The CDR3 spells CAISGKLAGGRNEQFF. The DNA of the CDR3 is TGTGCCATCAGTGGAAAACTAGCGGGAGGGAGAAATGAGCAGTTCTTC.

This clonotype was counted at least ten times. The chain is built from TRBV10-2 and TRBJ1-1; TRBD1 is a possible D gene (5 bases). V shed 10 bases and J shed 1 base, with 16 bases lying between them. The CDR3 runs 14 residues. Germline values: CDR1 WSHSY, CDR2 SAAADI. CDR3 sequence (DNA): TGCGCCACTGGCCCGGGACTAAGGAACACTGAAGCTTTCTTT. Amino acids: CATGPGLRNTEAFF.

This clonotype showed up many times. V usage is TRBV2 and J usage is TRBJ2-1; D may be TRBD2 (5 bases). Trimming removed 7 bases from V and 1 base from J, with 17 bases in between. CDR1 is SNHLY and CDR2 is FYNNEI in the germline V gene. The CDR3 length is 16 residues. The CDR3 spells CASNQAGRGSYNEQFF. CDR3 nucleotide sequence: TGTGCCAGCAACCAAGCCGGCCGGGGTTCCTACAATGAGCAGTTCTTC.

CDR3 sequence (DNA): TGTGCCAGCAGCTTGGCCTTGCGAGGTGAAGCTTTCTTT. Protein product: CASSLALRGEAFF. This sequence joins TRBV5-8 and TRBJ1-1; D unresolved. V was cut by 0 bases and J by 7 bases, with 10 bases left in between. From germline, CDR1 is SGHTS and CDR2 YDEGEE. This CDR3 has 13 amino acids.

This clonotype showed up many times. CDR3 in amino acids: CASSLGPGVTYEQYF. The CDR3, as DNA: TGTGCCAGCAGCTTAGGGCCAGGGGTGACCTACGAGCAGTACTTC. The rearrangement joins TRBV7-8 to TRBJ2-7; a weak D match, TRBD1 (6 bases). Between the trimmed V and J ends, which lost 1 base and 2 bases, there was a span of 12 bases. CDR3 size: 15 residues. CDR1 and CDR2 (germline): SGHVS, FQNEAQ. The whole variable domain, remainder taken from reference TRBV7-8 and TRBJ2-7, is GAGVSQSPRYKVAKRGQDVALRCDPISGHVSLFWYQQALGQGPEFLTYFQNEAQLDKSGLPSDRFFAERPEGSVSTLKIQRTQQEDSAVYLCASSLGPGVTYEQYFGPGTRLTVT.

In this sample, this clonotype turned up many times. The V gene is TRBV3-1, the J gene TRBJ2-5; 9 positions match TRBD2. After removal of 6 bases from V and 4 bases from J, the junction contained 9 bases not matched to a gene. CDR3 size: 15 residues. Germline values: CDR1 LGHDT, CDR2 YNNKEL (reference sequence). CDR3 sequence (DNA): TGTGCCAGCAGGAGAGCGGGGGGCCGGCCAGAGACCCAGTACTTC. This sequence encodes CASRRAGGRPETQYF.

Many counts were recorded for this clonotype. The CDR3 nucleotides read TGTGCCACCCAGGGACAGGGTGGTCAGCCCCAGCATTTT. This translates into CATQGQGGQPQHF. The rearrangement uses TRBV24-1 and TRBJ1-5; TRBD1 aligns across 9 bases. V was pared by 9 bases and J by 6 bases, with 5 bases of the junction left unmatched. This CDR3 region has 13 residues. The germline V gene has CDR1 KGHDR and CDR2 SFDVKD.

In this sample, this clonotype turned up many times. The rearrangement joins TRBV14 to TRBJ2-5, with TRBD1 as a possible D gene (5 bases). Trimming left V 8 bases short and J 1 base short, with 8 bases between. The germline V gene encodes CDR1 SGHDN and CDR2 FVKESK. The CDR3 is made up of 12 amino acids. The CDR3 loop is CASGASQETQYF. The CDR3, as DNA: TGTGCCAGCGGGGCAAGCCAAGAGACCCAGTACTTC.

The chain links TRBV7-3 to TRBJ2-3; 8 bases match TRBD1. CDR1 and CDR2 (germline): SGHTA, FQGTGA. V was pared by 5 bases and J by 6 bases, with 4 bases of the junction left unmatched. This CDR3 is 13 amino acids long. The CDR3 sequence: CASSATGADTQYF. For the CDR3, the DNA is TGTGCCAGCAGCGCGACAGGGGCGGATACGCAGTATTTT.

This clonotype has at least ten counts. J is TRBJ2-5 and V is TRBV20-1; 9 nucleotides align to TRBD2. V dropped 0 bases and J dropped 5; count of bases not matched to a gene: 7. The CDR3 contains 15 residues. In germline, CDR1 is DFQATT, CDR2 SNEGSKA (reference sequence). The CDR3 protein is CSARDPGTSSETQYF. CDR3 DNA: TGCAGTGCTAGAGATCCCGGGACTAGCAGCGAGACCCAGTACTTC.

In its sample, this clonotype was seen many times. DNA of the CDR3: TGCGCCAGCTCCGGGACAGGAACACCAGATACGCAGTATTTT. Encoded protein: CASSGTGTPDTQYF. This sequence joins TRBV5-1 and TRBJ2-3; TRBD1 agrees at 8 bases. The CDR3 loop spans 14 amino acids. Germline loops: CDR1 SGHRS, CDR2 YFSETQ. The V gene end was trimmed by 7 bases and the J gene end by 4 bases; junction bases not matched to a gene: 8.

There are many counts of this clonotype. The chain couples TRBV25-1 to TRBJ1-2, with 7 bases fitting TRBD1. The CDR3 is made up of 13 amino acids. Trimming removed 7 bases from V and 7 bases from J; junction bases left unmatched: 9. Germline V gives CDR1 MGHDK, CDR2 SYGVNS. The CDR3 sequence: CASMGQHSIGYTF. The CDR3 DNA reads TGTGCCAGCATGGGACAGCACTCCATTGGCTACACCTTC.